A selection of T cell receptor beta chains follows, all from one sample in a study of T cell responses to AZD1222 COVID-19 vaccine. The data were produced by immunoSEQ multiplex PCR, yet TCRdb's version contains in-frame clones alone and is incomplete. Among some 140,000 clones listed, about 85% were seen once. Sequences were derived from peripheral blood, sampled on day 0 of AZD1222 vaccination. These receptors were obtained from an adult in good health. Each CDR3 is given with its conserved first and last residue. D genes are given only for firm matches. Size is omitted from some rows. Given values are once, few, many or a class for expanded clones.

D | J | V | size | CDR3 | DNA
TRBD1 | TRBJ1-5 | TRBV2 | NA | CASTGDRGYQPQHF | TGTGCCAGCACCGGGGACAGGGGCTATCAGCCCCAGCATTTT
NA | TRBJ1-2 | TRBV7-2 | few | CASSTSRVGYGYTF | TGTGCCAGCAGCACCTCCCGAGTTGGCTATGGCTACACCTTC
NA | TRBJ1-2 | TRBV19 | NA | CASSIDRWDFGGYTF | TGTGCCAGTAGTATAGATCGTTGGGATTTCGGCGGCTACACCTTC
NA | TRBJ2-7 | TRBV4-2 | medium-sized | CASSQDTAAGAYEQYF | TGTGCCAGCAGCCAAGATACTGCAGCAGGGGCCTACGAGCAGTACTTC
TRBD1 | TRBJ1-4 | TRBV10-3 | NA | CAISDPPAGGNEKLFF | TGTGCCATCAGTGATCCCCCGGCAGGGGGGAATGAAAAACTGTTTTTT
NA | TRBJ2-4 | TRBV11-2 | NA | CASSLAGGWDKNIQYF | TGTGCCAGCAGCTTAGCCGGGGGTTGGGACAAAAACATTCAGTACTTC
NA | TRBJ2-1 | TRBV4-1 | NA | CASSTEARSYEQFF | TGCGCCAGCAGCACCGAGGCTAGATCCTATGAGCAGTTCTTC
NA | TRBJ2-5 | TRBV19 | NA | CASSFEGRQETQYF | TGTGCCAGTAGTTTTGAAGGACGGCAAGAGACCCAGTACTTC
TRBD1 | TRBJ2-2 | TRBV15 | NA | CATSRVGQGGGELFF | TGTGCCACCAGCAGAGTAGGACAGGGAGGCGGGGAGCTGTTTTTT
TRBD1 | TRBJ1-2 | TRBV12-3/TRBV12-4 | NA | CASGTGSIYGYTF | TGTGCCAGTGGGACAGGGTCCATCTATGGCTACACCTTC
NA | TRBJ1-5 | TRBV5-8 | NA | CASSFDTRTAQGINQPQHF | TGTGCCAGCAGTTTCGACACCCGGACAGCCCAAGGGATCAATCAGCCCCAGCATTTT
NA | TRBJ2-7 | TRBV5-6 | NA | CASSITSYEQYF | TGTGCCAGCAGCATAACCTCCTACGAGCAGTACTTC
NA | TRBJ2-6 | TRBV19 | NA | CASSIDGVLTGANVLTF | TGTGCCAGTAGTATCGACGGGGTTCTAACGGGGGCCAACGTCCTGACTTTC
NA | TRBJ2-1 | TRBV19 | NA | CASSITDFGSNEQFF | TGTGCCAGTAGTATCACAGATTTCGGCTCAAATGAGCAGTTCTTC
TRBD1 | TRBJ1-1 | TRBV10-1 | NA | CASSESRTGGNTEAFF | TGCGCCAGCAGTGAGTCTAGGACAGGGGGGAACACTGAAGCTTTCTTT
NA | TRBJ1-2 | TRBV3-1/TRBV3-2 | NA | CASSQESTNYGYTF | TGTGCCAGCAGCCAAGAAAGTACTAACTATGGCTACACCTTC
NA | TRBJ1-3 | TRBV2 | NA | CASSPEGHSSGNTIYF | TGTGCCAGCAGCCCCGAGGGGCACAGCTCTGGAAACACCATATATTTT
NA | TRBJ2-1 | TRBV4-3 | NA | CASSQETFSYNEQFF | TGCGCCAGCAGCCAAGAGACTTTCTCCTACAATGAGCAGTTCTTC
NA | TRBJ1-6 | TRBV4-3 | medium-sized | CASSPGQPYSPLHF | TGCGCCAGCAGCCCAGGACAGCCTTATTCACCCCTCCACTTT
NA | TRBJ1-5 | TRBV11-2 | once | CASSQGGFQPQHF | TGTGCCAGCAGCCAAGGGGGATTTCAGCCCCAGCATTTT
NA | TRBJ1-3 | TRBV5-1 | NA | CASSLEGGSGGNTIYF | TGCGCCAGCAGCTTGGAAGGGGGAAGTGGTGGAAACACCATATATTTT
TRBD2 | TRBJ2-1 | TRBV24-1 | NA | CATGRGSYNEQFF | TGTGCCACCGGGAGGGGCTCCTACAATGAGCAGTTCTTC
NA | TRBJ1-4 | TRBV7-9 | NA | CASRQTGGNEKLFF | TGTGCCAGCAGACAGACAGGCGGTAATGAAAAACTGTTTTTT
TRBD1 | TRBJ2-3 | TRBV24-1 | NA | CATSETGQPTDTQYF | TGTGCCACCAGTGAGACGGGACAGCCCACAGATACGCAGTATTTT
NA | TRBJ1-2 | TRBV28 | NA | CASSLFRQAGYTF | TGTGCCAGCAGTTTATTTCGGCAGGCCGGCTACACCTTC
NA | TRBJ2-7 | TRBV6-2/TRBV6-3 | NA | CASSNYEQYF | TGTGCCAGCAGCAACTACGAGCAGTACTTC
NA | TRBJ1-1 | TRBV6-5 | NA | CASSYSFGGNTEAFF | TGTGCCAGCAGTTACTCGTTTGGCGGGAACACTGAAGCTTTCTTT
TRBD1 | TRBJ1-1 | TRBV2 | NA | CASTLWTGYTEAFF | TGTGCCAGCACCCTCTGGACAGGGTACACTGAAGCTTTCTTT
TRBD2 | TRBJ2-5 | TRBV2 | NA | CASSPKTGLAGRSWTQYF | TGTGCCAGCAGTCCTAAGACGGGACTAGCGGGACGGTCGTGGACCCAGTACTTC
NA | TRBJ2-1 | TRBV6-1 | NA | CASRYPYNEQFF | TGTGCCAGCAGGTATCCGTACAATGAGCAGTTCTTC
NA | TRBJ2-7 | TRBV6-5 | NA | CASRGRQASSYEQYF | TGTGCCAGCAGAGGAAGACAGGCCAGCTCCTACGAGCAGTACTTC
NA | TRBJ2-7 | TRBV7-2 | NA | CASSLTGYEQYF | TGTGCCAGCAGCTTAACGGGCTACGAGCAGTACTTC
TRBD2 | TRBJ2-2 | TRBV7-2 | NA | CASSVQRGATGELFF | TGTGCCAGCAGCGTCCAGCGGGGAGCCACCGGGGAGCTGTTTTTT
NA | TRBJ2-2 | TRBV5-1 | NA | CASSARTENTGELFF | TGCGCCAGCAGCGCGAGGACGGAGAACACCGGGGAGCTGTTTTTT
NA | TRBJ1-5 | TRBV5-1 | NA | CASSLEGTNNQPQHF | TGCGCCAGCAGCTTAGAAGGGACAAACAATCAGCCCCAGCATTTT
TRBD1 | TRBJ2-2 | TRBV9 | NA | CASSLLQGNGELFF | TGTGCCAGCAGCTTACTACAGGGGAACGGGGAGCTGTTTTTT
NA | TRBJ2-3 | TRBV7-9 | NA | CASSLYLLERSDTQYF | TGTGCCAGCAGCCTTTATTTACTAGAGAGATCAGATACGCAGTATTTT
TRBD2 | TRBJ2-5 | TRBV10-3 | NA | CAISAAGGQETQYF | TGTGCCATCAGTGCAGCGGGGGGGCAAGAGACCCAGTACTTC
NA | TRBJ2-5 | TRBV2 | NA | CASSDSLGTQYF | TGTGCCAGCAGTGATTCCCTGGGGACCCAGTACTTC
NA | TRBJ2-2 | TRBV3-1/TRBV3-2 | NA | CASSQRQAPTGELFF | TGTGCCAGCAGCCAACGGCAGGCGCCTACCGGGGAGCTGTTTTTT
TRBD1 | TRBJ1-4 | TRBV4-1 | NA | CASSYRDRVFTEKLFF | TGCGCCAGCAGCTACCGGGACAGGGTTTTCACTGAAAAACTGTTTTTT
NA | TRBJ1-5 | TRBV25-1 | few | CASSQDRNQPQHF | TGTGCCAGCAGTCAGGACAGAAATCAGCCCCAGCATTTT
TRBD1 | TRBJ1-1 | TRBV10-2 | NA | CASSGDSWQAFF | TGCGCCAGCAGTGGGGACAGTTGGCAAGCTTTCTTT
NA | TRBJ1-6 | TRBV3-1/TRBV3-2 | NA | CASSPAAGVGSPLHF | TGTGCCAGCAGCCCGGCGGCGGGGGTAGGTTCACCCCTCCACTTT
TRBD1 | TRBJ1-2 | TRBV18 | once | CASSPLGQGVGYTF | TGTGCCAGCTCACCACTGGGACAGGGTGTCGGCTACACCTTC
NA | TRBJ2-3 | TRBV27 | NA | CTRLWGTDTQYF | TGTACCAGATTGTGGGGTACAGATACGCAGTATTTT
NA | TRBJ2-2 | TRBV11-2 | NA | CASSPSAGTATGELFF | TGTGCCAGCAGCCCCTCGGCCGGGACCGCCACCGGGGAGCTGTTTTTT
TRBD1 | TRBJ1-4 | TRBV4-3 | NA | CASSPGDRGNEKLFF | TGCGCCAGCAGCCCGGGGGACAGGGGAAATGAAAAACTGTTTTTT
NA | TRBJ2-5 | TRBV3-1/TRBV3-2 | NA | CASSLRGTQYF | TGTGCCAGCAGCCTTAGGGGGACCCAGTACTTC
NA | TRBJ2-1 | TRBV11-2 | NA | CASSLEPGAYNEQFF | TGTGCCAGCAGCTTAGAGCCGGGGGCCTACAATGAGCAGTTCTTC